One and the same sample provided the 6 T cell receptor beta chains below, sequenced in a study of spatial heterogeneity in lung cancer. TCRdb re-derived calls from the 5' RACE reads in MiXCR, one entry per CDR3 protein. The sample has 40,000 or so distinct CDR3 sequences; approximately 10% are singletons. Time point meaning: blood at routine non-recurrence follow-up after resection. Sample: PBMCs, taken at follow-up. The receptors here all came from a female donor with early-stage non-small cell lung cancer.

This clonotype was picked up many times. The CDR3 DNA reads as TGCGCCAGCAGTCACCCGACTCGGACTAGCGGGGGGCACAATGAGCAGTTCTTC. It translates to CASSHPTRTSGGHNEQFF. This chain links TRBV23-1 with TRBJ2-1; 14 nucleotides align to TRBD2. TRBV23-1 has ORF status, its function being uncertain. The CDR3 runs to 18 residues. V lost 3 bases and J lost 5; bases outside the gene matches: 9.

The V and J genes are TRBV7-2 and TRBJ2-3, with 12 nucleotides matching TRBD2. The CDR3 is made up of 15 amino acids. With 5 bases clipped from V and 4 bases from J, the junction kept 4 bases outside the gene matches. Looked up from germline, CDR1 is SGHTA and CDR2 is FQGNSA. CDR3 DNA: TGTGCCAGCAGCCCCCCTAGCGGGGGGGCAGATACGCAGTATTTT. This sequence encodes CASSPPSGGADTQYF.

The V gene is TRBV7-2, the J gene TRBJ2-1; D perhaps matches TRBD2 (6 bases). V was clipped by 2 bases and J by 8 bases, with 22 bases between them. This CDR3 is built from 17 residues. The germline CDR1 and CDR2 sequences are SGHTA and FQGNSA. The CDR3 loop is CASSLLVAATGQDEQFF. The CDR3 nucleotides are TGTGCCAGCAGCTTATTGGTAGCGGCCACGGGTCAGGATGAGCAGTTCTTC.

The J gene is TRBJ1-2, the V gene TRBV28; D unresolved. The V and J ends lost 2 bases and 7 bases respectively, with 14 bases between them. Germline values: CDR1 MDHEN, CDR2 SYDVKM. The CDR3 runs 14 residues. The chain's CDR3 is CASSLLFREPGYTF. The CDR3 nucleotides are TGTGCCAGCAGTTTACTTTTTAGAGAACCTGGCTACACCTTC.

This clonotype was observed many times. This chain joins TRBV29-1 and TRBJ2-7, with no clear D. V lost 7 bases, J lost 11 bases, and 18 bases lay in between. This CDR3 region has 11 residues. Germline CDR1 and CDR2: SQVTM and ANQGSEA. The CDR3, as DNA: TGCAGCGCCATAGGCAAGGAATTGGAGTACTTC. Translation gives CSAIGKELEYF.

This clonotype was seen repeatedly, ten times or more. The CDR3 nucleotides read TGTGCCAGCAGCTTAACGGGGGGCGAGCAGTACTTC. Its protein is CASSLTGGEQYF. V and J are TRBV7-9 and TRBJ2-7; 7 nucleotides match TRBD2. CDR3 size: 12 residues. Germline CDR1 and CDR2: SEHNR and FQNEAQ (reference sequence). The J segment lost 6 bases and the V segment lost 2 bases, leaving 1 base of the junction unmatched.